The rows below give T cell receptor beta chains drawn from one sample of a study of control samples from healthy donors and cancer patients. Measured with immunoSEQ multiplex PCR; TCRdb has only the in-frame clones, and not every one. Here the sample table reports under 200,000 clones. Sequenced input: blood. These receptor sequences come from a woman aged 25-40 years in good health. The CDR3 runs from the conserved cysteine through the conserved F or W. Each record gives: J gene, V gene, D gene, CDR3 protein, CDR3 DNA. A D gene is named only where the DNA matches it firmly.

TRBJ2-2 | TRBV18 | TRBD1 | CASSPLSGTGSTGELFF | TGTGCCAGCTCACCACTAAGCGGGACAGGGAGCACCGGGGAGCTGTTTTTT
TRBJ2-7 | TRBV3-1/TRBV3-2 | TRBD1 | CASSHPGTGIRYEQYF | TGTGCCAGCAGCCATCCCGGGACAGGGATTCGTTACGAGCAGTACTTC
TRBJ1-1 | TRBV11-2 | . | CASSTLRGNTEAFF | TGTGCCAGCAGCACACTCCGGGGTAACACTGAAGCTTTCTTT
TRBJ1-4 | TRBV5-5 | . | CASSPPKGAANEKLFF | TGTGCCAGCAGCCCACCGAAAGGGGCAGCTAATGAAAAACTGTTTTTT
TRBJ1-1 | TRBV6-6 | . | CASSLKAGFAGGRGGTEAFF | TGTGCCAGCAGTCTGAAGGCGGGTTTCGCGGGAGGACGTGGTGGCACTGAAGCTTTCTTT
TRBJ2-2 | TRBV5-1 | TRBD1 | CASSLGDRGTGELFF | TGCGCCAGCAGCTTGGGGGACAGGGGGACCGGGGAGCTGTTTTTT
TRBJ1-5 | TRBV28 | . | CASSLTQGRQPQHF | TGTGCCAGCAGTTTAACCCAGGGGAGACAGCCCCAGCATTTT
TRBJ1-6 | TRBV6-1 | . | CASSEYALGSSYNSPLHF | TGTGCCAGCAGTGAATATGCCCTGGGAAGTTCCTATAATTCACCCCTCCACTTT
TRBJ1-3 | TRBV7-9 | . | CASSSVGADTIYF | TGTGCCAGCAGCTCCGTAGGGGCCGACACCATATATTTT
TRBJ1-4 | TRBV7-9 | . | CAGSFNTRLSRGTNEKLFF | TGTGCCGGCAGCTTTAACACTCGCTTATCCAGGGGAACTAATGAAAAACTGTTTTTT
TRBJ1-3 | TRBV9 | . | CASTPTLSSGNTIYF | TGTGCCAGCACCCCGACACTTTCCTCTGGAAACACCATATATTTT
TRBJ1-6 | TRBV30 | TRBD1 | CACPGGSYNSPLHF | TGTGCCTGCCCAGGGGGATCCTATAATTCACCCCTCCACTTT
TRBJ1-5 | TRBV7-9 | . | CASSLGDPNSNQPQHF | TGTGCCAGCAGCTTAGGGGACCCAAATAGCAATCAGCCCCAGCATTTT
TRBJ1-6 | TRBV6-4 | . | CASSARPVRGSPLHF | TGTGCCAGCAGTGCCCGACCCGTAAGGGGTTCACCCCTCCACTTT
TRBJ1-1 | TRBV3-1/TRBV3-2 | . | CASSLPMNTEAFF | TGTGCCAGCAGCCTCCCAATGAACACTGAAGCTTTCTTT
TRBJ2-7 | TRBV7-6 | TRBD2 | CASSLGGAGRSYEQYF | TGTGCCAGCAGCTTAGGGGGAGCGGGGCGCTCCTACGAGCAGTACTTC